What follows is one T cell receptor beta chain and its context. Its antigen is not known. This record belongs to a study of OX40 agonist ivuxolimab in advanced cancers. In the study overall: A male proportion of under 90% was recorded, with mean age approximately 56 years and range roughly 23 to 79.

The protocol was immunoSEQ multiplex PCR, while the TCRdb copy is restricted to in-frame clones and leaves out a portion. The repertoire consists of fewer than 85,000 clones, with 65% to 90% occurring once and the leading ten covering under 2%. Findings and caveats of the study: Expanded clones tended on average to be more numerous among CD8+ T cells than CD4+.

Patients were ruled out by autoimmune disease history or systemic immunosuppression. This CDR3 contains 15 residues. V was pared by 4 bases and J by 7 bases, with 20 bases between. From germline, CDR1 is LNHDA and CDR2 SQIVND (reference sequence). The clonotype was recovered from an adult with an advanced solid tumor such as melanoma, head and neck, liver or kidney cancer. The chain recombines TRBV19 with TRBJ2-7; TRBD1 or TRBD2 may be the D gene (6 bases each). The material was CD4+ or CD8+ T cells sorted from blood, obtained in a trial of the OX40 agonist ivuxolimab. In DNA form, the CDR3 reads TGTGCCAGTAGTACGTTGGGACACGGCGCGGGGGAGCAGTACTTC. It specifies CASSTLGHGAGEQYF.